Sequencing of this T cell receptor beta chain was carried out in a study of T cell clonotyping in hematopoietic cell transplantation. With regard to this clone: Its antigen is as yet unknown.

Regarding the study as a whole: At the given depth, recipient repertoires were over 95% de novo clonotypes. Cells were unsorted, so CD4 and CD8 contributions were not separated. Pathologically expanded recipient clonotypes increased progressively from day 30 to day 180 as diversity fell. Broader posttransplant TCR repertoire diversity was predicted by graft donor and pretransplant recipient Inverse Simpson Index values.

The V gene end was trimmed by 2 bases and the J gene end by 3 bases; junction bases not matched to a gene: 7. The CDR3 consists of 17 residues. Germline assignment: CDR1 SGHTA and CDR2 FQGTGA. This table comes from immunoSEQ multiplex PCR, and its TCRdb copy is limited to in-frame clones, with some not included. There are 26,000 or so clones in the sample; approximately 94% occur only once, and approximately 1.5% lies in the top ten. The J gene is TRBJ1-3, the V gene TRBV7-3; the match to TRBD1 covers 10 bases. The material sequenced was peripheral blood mononuclear cells. The sequence derives from a man aged 50 to 60 in good health. Some clones in this sample may be carry-over from other donors' samples. CDR3 sequence (DNA): TGTGCCAGCAGCTTAGAGGGACAGGGGTTGAGTGGAAACACCATATATTTT. It yields the protein CASSLEGQGLSGNTIYF. The full variable domain, in which reference TRBV7-3 and TRBJ1-3 provide the parts outside the CDR3, is GAGVSQTPSNKVTEKGKYVELRCDPISGHTALYWYRQSLGQGPEFLIYFQGTGAADDSGLPNDRFFAVRPEGSVSTLKIQRTERGDSAVYLCASSLEGQGLSGNTIYFGEGSWLTVV.